Below, 30 T cell receptor beta chains from the same sample are listed, as sequenced in a study of T-cell reconstitution after alpha-beta-depleted transplantation in children. A TCRbeta library incorporating unique molecular identifiers was prepared. Via MiXCR, TCRdb re-called the PCR reads, giving one row per CDR3 protein. The sample shows hundreds of thousands of distinct CDR3 sequences, over 9.5% of them seen only once. The sample consisted of PBMCs, taken before TCRalphabeta/CD19-depleted stem cell transplant. The receptors were sampled from a child aged 2-15 years with inherited bone marrow failure, due to receive a stem cell transplant.

A note on this clonotype: A much larger clone lies a single base off, so this may be a read error. The chain employs TRBV4-2 and TRBJ2-1, with no clear D. V lost 8 bases and J 7 bases, leaving 15 bases between the germline ends. Germline CDR1 LGHNA, CDR2 YNFKEQ. This CDR3 has 13 amino acids. The chain's CDR3 is CASGLILGNEQFF. The CDR3 nucleotides are TGTGCCAGCGGCCTCATTCTAGGTAATGAGCAGTTCTTC.

This clonotype was detected many times. This chain connects TRBV11-2 to TRBJ2-3; the D is unclear. Germline-derived CDR1 and CDR2 are SGHAT and FQNNGV. V was shortened by 4 bases and J by 8 bases, with 16 bases between the two germline ends. The CDR3 has 14 amino acids. The CDR3 loop reads CASSSVGWYVTQYF. The CDR3 nucleotides are TGTGCCAGCAGCTCGGTGGGATGGTACGTTACGCAGTATTTT.

The chain joins TRBV29-1 to TRBJ2-2; 10 bases agree with TRBD2. There are 16 residues in the CDR3. Trimming at V came to 4 bases and at J to 1 base, leaving 6 bases not matched to a gene. The germline V gene encodes CDR1 SQVTM and CDR2 ANQGSEA. In DNA, the CDR3 is TGCAGCGTTGGGGGTGGACTAGCGGAGAACACCGGGGAGCTGTTTTTT. The encoded protein is CSVGGGLAENTGELFF.

This clonotype came up many times. The chain employs TRBV29-1 and TRBJ2-1; TRBD2 agrees at 13 bases. Losses at the gene ends were 5 bases for V and 0 bases for J; bases not matched to a gene: 10. The germline CDR1 and CDR2 sequences are SQVTM and ANQGSEA. The CDR3 runs to 18 residues. The CDR3 loop is CSVRTSGSPQSSYNEQFF. CDR3 sequence (DNA): TGCAGCGTTCGGACTAGCGGGAGCCCCCAGAGCTCCTACAATGAGCAGTTCTTC.

This clonotype appeared a few times. This sequence joins TRBV19 and TRBJ2-7; D unclear. This CDR3 is built from 13 residues. Germline-derived CDR1 and CDR2 are LNHDA and SQIVND (reference sequence). V lost 4 bases, J lost 4 bases, and 11 bases lay in between. For the CDR3, the DNA is TGTGCCAGTAGTACGGCCTCTGGATACGAGCAGTACTTC. This gives the protein CASSTASGYEQYF.

At least ten counts were recorded for this clonotype. V gene TRBV10-3 combines with J gene TRBJ2-5; 8 bases match TRBD2. The CDR3 sequence is 15 residues long. V was pared by 3 bases and J by 5 bases, with 8 bases of the junction left unmatched. The V gene's germline CDR1 is ENHRY and CDR2 SYGVKD. The CDR3 protein is CAISESLLAGETQYF. The CDR3 nucleotides read TGTGCCATCAGTGAATCCCTTCTAGCGGGCGAGACCCAGTACTTC.

This clonotype was seen many times. The genes are TRBV9 and TRBJ2-3; TRBD2 agrees at 7 bases. The CDR3 contains 14 residues. The germline gives CDR1 SGDLS, CDR2 YYNGEE. J was trimmed by 4 bases and V by 1 base; bases with no gene match: 3. CDR3 sequence (DNA): TGTGCCAGCAGCGTACGTCTAGCGGCAGATACGCAGTATTTT. Translated: CASSVRLAADTQYF.

This clonotype was picked up a small number of times. CDR3 sequence: CASSLTSGNPYEQYF. The CDR3 DNA sequence: TGTGCCAGCAGTTTGACTAGCGGGAATCCCTACGAGCAGTACTTC. The genes are TRBV12-3 or TRBV12-4 and TRBJ2-7; 11 nucleotides line up with TRBD2. CDR3 length: 15 residues. V lost 3 bases and J lost 2; bases outside the gene matches: 3.

On this clonotype itself: This may arise from a read error, as a much more abundant clone is one base away. This rearrangement joins TRBV6-2 or TRBV6-3 to TRBJ1-1; D is uncertain. Per the germline V gene, CDR1 is MNHEY and CDR2 is SVGEGT. CDR3 length: 14 amino acids. This chain's CDR3 is CASSYTTVNTGAFF. CDR3 DNA sequence: TGTGCCAGCAGTTACACTACAGTGAACACTGGAGCTTTCTTT.

This clonotype was observed many times. The gene calls are TRBV28 and TRBJ2-7; D uncertain. The V gene lost 3 bases and the J gene lost 7 bases, with 7 bases spanning the gap. The CDR3 has 11 amino acids. Germline CDR1 MDHEN, CDR2 SYDVKM. The CDR3 protein is CASSFRVEQYF. Here the CDR3 DNA reads TGTGCCAGCAGTTTCCGGGTGGAGCAGTACTTC.

Many counts were recorded for this clonotype. The V call is TRBV15, the J call TRBJ2-1; D is unclear. The CDR3 has 11 amino acids. The germline V gene has CDR1 LNHNV and CDR2 YYDKDF (reference sequence). V was cut by 0 bases and J by 7 bases, with 1 base left in between. CDR3 loop: CATSRENEQFF. DNA of the CDR3: TGTGCCACCAGCAGAGAGAATGAGCAGTTCTTC. The full variable domain, completed using reference TRBV15 and TRBJ2-1, is DAMVIQNPRYQVTQFGKPVTLSCSQTLNHNVMYWYQQKSSQAPKLLFHYYDKDFNNEADTPDNFQSRRPNTSFCFLDIRSPGLGDTAMYLCATSRENEQFFGPGTRLTVL.

This clonotype appeared many times. V and J are TRBV29-1 and TRBJ1-3; D perhaps matches TRBD1 (5 bases). The germline V gene has CDR1 SQVTM and CDR2 ANQGSEA. V dropped 0 bases and J dropped 4 bases, with 10 bases sitting between them. CDR3 length: 14 amino acids. CDR3 protein: CSVEDGNRGNTIYF. The DNA for the CDR3 is TGCAGCGTTGAAGATGGGAACAGGGGAAACACCATATATTTT.

The sample holds many counts of this clonotype. The chain couples TRBV6-1 to TRBJ2-2; D remains unclear. The germline V gene has CDR1 MNHNS and CDR2 SASEGT. This CDR3 region has 14 residues. Between the trimmed V and J ends, which lost 6 bases and 7 bases, there was a span of 15 bases. This CDR3 is CASSPHLADGELFF. The CDR3 DNA follows: TGTGCCAGCAGCCCCCATCTGGCCGACGGGGAGCTGTTTTTT.

The chain recombines TRBV5-4 with TRBJ2-7, with D perhaps matching TRBD1 (6 bases). Germline loops: CDR1 SGHNT, CDR2 YYREEE (reference sequence). The CDR3 length is 14 residues. Trimming removed 4 bases at V and 0 bases at J, with 11 bases between. Here the CDR3 reads CASSDRDNSYEQYF. DNA for the CDR3: TGTGCCAGCAGCGACCGGGACAACTCCTACGAGCAGTACTTC.

This clonotype was seen ten or more times. The chain is built from TRBV4-3 and TRBJ2-1; D is unresolved. This CDR3 contains 17 residues. The V end lost 0 bases, the J end lost 0 bases, and 12 bases lay between the germline ends. Germline CDR1 reads LGHNA; CDR2 reads YSLEER. The CDR3 DNA reads TGCGCCAGCAGCCAAGAATGGGGTGTGAGCTCCTACAATGAGCAGTTCTTC. Translated: CASSQEWGVSSYNEQFF.

Many counts were recorded for this clonotype. V gene TRBV7-2 combines with J gene TRBJ2-5; D tentatively reads TRBD1 or TRBD2 (5 bases each). Deletions cut 5 bases from V and 4 bases from J, with 14 bases between. The CDR3 runs 14 residues. Germline V CDR1 and CDR2: SGHTA, FQGNSA. Here the CDR3 reads CASSRSIGGETQYF. CDR3 nucleotide sequence: TGTGCCAGCAGCCGTTCTATTGGGGGAGAGACCCAGTACTTC.

This clonotype occurred many times. V and J are TRBV6-5 and TRBJ1-6; 10 bases are a match to TRBD1. CDR1 and CDR2 from the germline V gene are MNHEY and SVGAGI. J was trimmed by 6 bases and V by 5 bases; bases with no gene match: 4. The CDR3 loop spans 15 amino acids. The CDR3 spells CASSLDRGPNSPLHF. CDR3 DNA sequence: TGTGCCAGCAGTCTCGACAGGGGGCCTAATTCACCCCTCCACTTT.

The sample holds many counts of this clonotype. This sequence joins TRBV15 and TRBJ2-2; 7 bases map to TRBD1. The CDR3 runs to 14 residues. V lost 6 bases, J lost 4 bases, and 5 bases stayed unmatched. The V gene's germline CDR1 is LNHNV and CDR2 YYDKDF (reference sequence). The CDR3 DNA reads as TGTGCCACCAGTTTAACAGGGGCCACCGGGGAGCTGTTTTTT. It is translated as CATSLTGATGELFF.

V usage is TRBV28 and J usage is TRBJ2-1; D is unclear. Germline V gives CDR1 MDHEN, CDR2 SYDVKM. CDR3 length: 14 residues. V was cut by 6 bases and J by 2 bases, with 11 bases left in between. In DNA form, the CDR3 reads TGTGCCAGCAGCCCTAACGGTCCCTACAATGAGCAGTTCTTC. It encodes CASSPNGPYNEQFF. The full variable domain, with the rest looked up from reference TRBV28 and TRBJ2-1, is DVKVTQSSRYLVKRTGEKVFLECVQDMDHENMFWYRQDPGLGLRLIYFSYDVKMKEKGDIPEGYSVSREKKERFSLILESASTNQTSMYLCASSPNGPYNEQFFGPGTRLTVL.

Only a few counts were recorded for this clonotype. The V gene is TRBV12-3 or TRBV12-4, the J gene TRBJ2-3; D is perhaps TRBD1 (6 bases). This CDR3 region has 14 residues. Trimming took off 6 bases at V and 2 bases at J, with 12 bases between the two ends. DNA of the CDR3: TGTGCCAGCAGACGCCGGACAGTCACAGATACGCAGTATTTT. It yields the protein CASRRRTVTDTQYF.

The chain combines TRBV6-2 or TRBV6-3 with TRBJ2-4, with D uncertain. The CDR3 contains 14 residues. V shed 0 bases and J shed 4 bases, with 7 bases lying between them. Germline V gene lookup returns CDR1 MNHEY and CDR2 SVGEGT. CDR3 region: CASSYSPEKNIQYF. CDR3 bases: TGTGCCAGCAGTTACTCCCCGGAAAAAAACATTCAGTACTTC.

This clonotype was counted between two and nine times. The genes are TRBV7-9 and TRBJ2-5, with D possibly being TRBD2 (5 bases). Trimming removed 5 bases at V and 2 bases at J, with 9 bases between. The CDR3 covers 13 residues. From germline, CDR1 is SEHNR and CDR2 FQNEAQ (reference sequence). In DNA form, the CDR3 reads TGTGCCAGCAGCCATGGGGAGCAAGAGACCCAGTACTTC. Protein sequence: CASSHGEQETQYF.

At least ten counts were recorded for this clonotype. The gene calls are TRBV28 and TRBJ2-7; 10 bases map to TRBD1. This CDR3 is built from 14 residues. The germline V gene encodes CDR1 MDHEN and CDR2 SYDVKM. V lost 8 bases to trimming and J lost 4 bases; unmatched junction nucleotides: 8. CDR3 nucleotide sequence: TGTGCCAGCGGGACACCGGGACAGGGGTACGAGCAGTACTTC. This gives the protein CASGTPGQGYEQYF.

CDR3 amino acids: CASSLGTVNYEQYF. The CDR3 nucleotides read TGTGCCAGCAGCCTGGGGACCGTGAACTACGAGCAGTACTTC. The V call is TRBV13, the J call TRBJ2-7, with D perhaps given as TRBD1 or TRBD2 (5 bases each). CDR3 length: 14 amino acids. Germline-derived CDR1 and CDR2 are PRHDT and FYEKMQ (reference sequence). Trimming removed 5 bases from V and 3 bases from J, with 14 bases in between.

On this clonotype itself: A read error may account for a junction end that differs from germline. The chain has TRBV12-3 or TRBV12-4 and TRBJ1-3, with 9 bases lining up with TRBD1. The CDR3 is 17 residues long. DNA for the CDR3: TGTGCCAGCAGTCGATGGACAGGGGATTATACTGGAAACACCGTATATTTT. Amino acid sequence: CASSRWTGDYTGNTVYF.

This clonotype has a handful of counts. The V and J genes are TRBV24-1 and TRBJ1-1; perhaps TRBD1 as D (5 bases). The CDR3 contains 13 residues. The V gene's germline CDR1 is KGHDR and CDR2 SFDVKD. Trimming left V 4 bases short and J 8 bases short, with 13 bases between. In nucleotides, the CDR3 is TGTGCCACCAGTGAACCCCTCGGGGGGGAAGCTTTCTTT. Protein product: CATSEPLGGEAFF.

This clonotype occurred a few times. The chain has TRBV5-4 and TRBJ1-1; D uncertain. V gave up 7 bases and J gave up 7 bases, with 17 bases separating them. CDR1 and CDR2 from the germline V gene are SGHNT and YYREEE (reference sequence). The CDR3 covers 13 residues. The CDR3 DNA is TGTGCCAGCTTAGACGTAGACACTTTTGAAGCTTTCTTT. Its protein product is CASLDVDTFEAFF. Together with reference TRBV5-4 and TRBJ1-1, the CDR3 gives the full variable domain: ETGVTQSPTHLIKTRGQQVTLRCSSQSGHNTVSWYQQALGQGPQFIFQYYREEENGRGNFPPRFSGLQFPNYSSELNVNALELDDSALYLCASLDVDTFEAFFGQGTRLTVV.

This clonotype was recorded at least ten times. The chain recombines TRBV20-1 with TRBJ2-2; 14 bases are a match to TRBD2. This CDR3 spans 14 amino acids. Germline CDR1 DFQATT, CDR2 SNEGSKA (reference sequence). The CDR3 region has the DNA TGCAGCGGACTAGCGGGAGGGAACACCGGGGAGCTGTTTTTT. Amino acid sequence: CSGLAGGNTGELFF.

This chain joins TRBV20-1 and TRBJ1-5; TRBD1 is a possible D gene (6 bases). This CDR3 region has 14 residues. V was shortened by 5 bases and J by 0 bases, with 11 bases between the two germline ends. Germline values: CDR1 DFQATT, CDR2 SNEGSKA (reference sequence). CDR3 bases: TGCAGTGCTCAGAGGGGGGGTAGCAATCAGCCCCAGCATTTT. Translated: CSAQRGGSNQPQHF.

The sample holds a few counts of this clonotype. This rearrangement joins TRBV27 to TRBJ2-1; 10 bases line up with TRBD2. V lost 6 bases to trimming and J lost 7 bases; unmatched junction nucleotides: 3. This CDR3 is built from 13 residues. The germline CDR1 and CDR2 sequences are MNHEY and SMNVEV (reference sequence). In DNA form, the CDR3 reads TGTGCCAGCAGGCCTAGCGGGAGAAATGAGCAGTTCTTC. Translating it yields CASRPSGRNEQFF.